What follows is one TCR beta chain and its context. Its matching antigen is unknown. This entry comes from a study of identical twins. The germline V gene encodes CDR1 KGHDR and CDR2 SFDVKD. V lost 4 bases to trimming and J lost 2 bases, with 14 bases between them. This CDR3 is 16 amino acids long. Study-level results: Zero-insertion analyses could be partly confounded by invariant MAIT and iNKT cells. Fewer insertions marked abundant cord blood beta clonotypes; young adult naive trended weakly, memory not at all.

Each CDR3 protein is one row after TCRdb ran MiXCR on the 5' RACE reads. The sample lists 540,000 or so distinct CDR3 sequences, more than 20% seen once, with approximately 0.5% in the top ten. These same data were also listed under a study on yellow fever vaccine responses in identical twins.

The chain carries TRBV24-1 and TRBJ1-5; the D gene is possibly TRBD1 (5 bases). The source is a woman aged 18 to 35 in good health. Material for sequencing was CD4+ T cells sorted from blood. CDR3: CATSDHRGGGNQPQHF. The CDR3 nucleotides read TGTGCCACCAGTGACCATAGGGGAGGGGGCAATCAGCCCCAGCATTTT.